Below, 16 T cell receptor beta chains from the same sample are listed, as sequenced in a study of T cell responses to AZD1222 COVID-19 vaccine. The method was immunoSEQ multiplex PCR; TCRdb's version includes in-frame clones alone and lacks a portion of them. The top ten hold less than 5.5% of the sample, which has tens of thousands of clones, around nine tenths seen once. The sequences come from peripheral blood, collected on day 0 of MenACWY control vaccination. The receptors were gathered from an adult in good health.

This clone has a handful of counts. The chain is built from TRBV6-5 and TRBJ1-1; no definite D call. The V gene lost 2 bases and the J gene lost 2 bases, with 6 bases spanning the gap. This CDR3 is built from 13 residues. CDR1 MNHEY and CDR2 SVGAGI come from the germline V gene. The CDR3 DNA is TGTGCCAGCAGTTACCGGGGAAACACTGAAGCTTTCTTT. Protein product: CASSYRGNTEAFF.

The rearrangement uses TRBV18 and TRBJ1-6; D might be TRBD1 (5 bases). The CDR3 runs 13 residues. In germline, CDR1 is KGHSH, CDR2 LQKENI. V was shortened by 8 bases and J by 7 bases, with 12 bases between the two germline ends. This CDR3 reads CASGGDRNSPLHF. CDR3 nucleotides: TGTGCCAGCGGCGGCGACAGAAATTCACCCCTCCACTTT.

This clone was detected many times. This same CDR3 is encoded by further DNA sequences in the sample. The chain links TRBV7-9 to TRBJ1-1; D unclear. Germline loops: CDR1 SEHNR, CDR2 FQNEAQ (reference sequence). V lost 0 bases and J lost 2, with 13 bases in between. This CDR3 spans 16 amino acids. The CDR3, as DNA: TGTGCCAGCAGCTTAGCGCTAACGCCACTTAACACTGAAGCTTTCTTT. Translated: CASSLALTPLNTEAFF.

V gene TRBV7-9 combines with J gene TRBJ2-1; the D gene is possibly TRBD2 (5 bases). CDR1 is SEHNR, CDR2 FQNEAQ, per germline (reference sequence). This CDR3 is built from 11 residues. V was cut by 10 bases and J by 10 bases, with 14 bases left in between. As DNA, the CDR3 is TGTGCCAAGGACTCACTGGACGAGCAGTTCTTC. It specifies CAKDSLDEQFF.

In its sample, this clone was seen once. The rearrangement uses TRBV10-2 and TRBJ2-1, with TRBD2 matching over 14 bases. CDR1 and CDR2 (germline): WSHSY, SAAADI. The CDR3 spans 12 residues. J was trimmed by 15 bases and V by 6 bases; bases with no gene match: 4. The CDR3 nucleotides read TGCGCCAGCAGCGGGACTAGCGGGGGTCGGTTCTTC. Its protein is CASSGTSGGRFF.

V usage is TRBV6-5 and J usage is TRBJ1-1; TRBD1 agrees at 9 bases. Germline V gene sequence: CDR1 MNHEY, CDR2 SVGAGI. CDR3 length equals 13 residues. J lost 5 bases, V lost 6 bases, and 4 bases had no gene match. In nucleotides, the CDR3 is TGTGCCAGCAGAACGACAGGGGGGACTGAAGCTTTCTTT. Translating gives CASRTTGGTEAFF.

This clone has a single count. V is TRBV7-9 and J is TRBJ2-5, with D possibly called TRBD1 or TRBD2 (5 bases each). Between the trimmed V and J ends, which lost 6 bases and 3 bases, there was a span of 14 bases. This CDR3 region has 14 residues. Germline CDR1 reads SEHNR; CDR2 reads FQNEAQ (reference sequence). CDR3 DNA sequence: TGTGCCAGCAGTTTAACCGGGGCAAAAGAGACCCAGTACTTC. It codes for CASSLTGAKETQYF.

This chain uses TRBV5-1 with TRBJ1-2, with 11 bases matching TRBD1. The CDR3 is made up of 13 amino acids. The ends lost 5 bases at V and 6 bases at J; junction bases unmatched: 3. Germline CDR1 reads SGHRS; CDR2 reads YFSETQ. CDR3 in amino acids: CASREGQGDGYTF. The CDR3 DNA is TGCGCCAGCAGAGAGGGACAGGGGGATGGCTACACCTTC.

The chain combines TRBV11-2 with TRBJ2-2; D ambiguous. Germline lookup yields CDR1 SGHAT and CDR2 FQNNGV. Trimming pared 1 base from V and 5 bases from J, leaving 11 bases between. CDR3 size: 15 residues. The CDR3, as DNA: TGTGCCAGCAGCTTAGGCGATGGGGTTACCGGGGAGCTGTTTTTT. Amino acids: CASSLGDGVTGELFF.

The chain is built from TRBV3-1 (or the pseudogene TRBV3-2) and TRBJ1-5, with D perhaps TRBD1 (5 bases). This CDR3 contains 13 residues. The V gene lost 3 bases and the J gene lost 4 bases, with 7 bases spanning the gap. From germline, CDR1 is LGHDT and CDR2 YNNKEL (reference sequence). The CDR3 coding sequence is TGTGCCAGCAGCCAGGGGCCTAATCAGCCCCAGCATTTT. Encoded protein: CASSQGPNQPQHF.

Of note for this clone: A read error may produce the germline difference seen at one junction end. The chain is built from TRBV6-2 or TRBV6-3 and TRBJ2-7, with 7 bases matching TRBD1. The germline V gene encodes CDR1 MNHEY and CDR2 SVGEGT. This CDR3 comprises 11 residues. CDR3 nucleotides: TGTGCCAGCAGTCATACAGGGGCCGCCTCCTTC. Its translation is CASSHTGAASF.

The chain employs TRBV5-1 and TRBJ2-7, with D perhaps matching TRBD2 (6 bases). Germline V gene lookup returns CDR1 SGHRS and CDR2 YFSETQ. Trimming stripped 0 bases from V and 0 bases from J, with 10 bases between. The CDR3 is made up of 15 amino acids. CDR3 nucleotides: TGCGCCAGCAGCTTGGGAGCGGGTCCCTCCTACGAGCAGTACTTC. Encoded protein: CASSLGAGPSYEQYF.

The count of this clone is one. This CDR3 reads CASSYQQARTEAFF. The CDR3 bases are TGTGCCAGCAGTTATCAGCAGGCGAGGACTGAAGCTTTCTTT. The J gene is TRBJ1-1, the V gene TRBV6-5; no clear D. The CDR3 length is 14 residues. Per the germline V gene, CDR1 is MNHEY and CDR2 is SVGAGI. The ends were cut back, 3 bases at V and 5 bases at J, with 13 bases in the middle.

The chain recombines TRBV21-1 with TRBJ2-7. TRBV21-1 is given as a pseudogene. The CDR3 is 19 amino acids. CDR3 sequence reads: CASSKARDGVTGPRYEQYF. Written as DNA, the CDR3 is TGTGCCAGCAGCAAAGCGCGTGATGGCGTTACGGGACCCCGCTACGAGCAGTACTTC.

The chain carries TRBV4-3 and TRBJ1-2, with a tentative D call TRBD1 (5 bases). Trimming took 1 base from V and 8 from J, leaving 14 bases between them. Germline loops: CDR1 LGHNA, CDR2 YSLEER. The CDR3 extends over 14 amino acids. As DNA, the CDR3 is TGCGCCAGCAGCCAAGCCCCCAGGGAGTACGGCTACACCTTC. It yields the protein CASSQAPREYGYTF.

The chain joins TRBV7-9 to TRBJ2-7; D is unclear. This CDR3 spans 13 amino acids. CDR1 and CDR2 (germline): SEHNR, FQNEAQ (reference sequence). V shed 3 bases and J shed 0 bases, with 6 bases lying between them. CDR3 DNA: TGTGCCAGCAGCTTGGCAGTCTCCTACGAGCAGTACTTC. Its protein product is CASSLAVSYEQYF.